Listed below are T cell receptor beta chains from one sample, sequenced in a study of shared clonotypes between healthy human individuals. This table comes from immunoSEQ multiplex PCR, and its TCRdb copy is limited to in-frame clones, with some not included. The data show approximately 2.1 million clones, 85% to 95% seen once. The sample was naive CD4+ T cells from PBMCs. These receptors were collected from a man between 18 and 29 years old in good health. Some clones in this sample may be carry-over from other donors' samples. Each CDR3 is given with its conserved first and last residue. A D gene is named only where the DNA matches it firmly. Only some rows state a clone size, as once, few, many or a class for expanded clones.

j_call d_call clone_size v_call cdr3_nt cdr3_aa
TRBJ1-2 TRBD1 - TRBV5-1 TGCGCCAGCAGCTCGGGACAGGAGACCGGAGGCTACACCTTC CASSSGQETGGYTF
TRBJ2-7 - - TRBV5-4 TGTGCCAGCAGCTTGGTATTTAGAGACGCAGACTACGAGCAGTACTTC CASSLVFRDADYEQYF
TRBJ2-2 TRBD1 - TRBV28 TGTGCCAGCAGTACCGGTGTGGGACAGGGCTTTCCCGGGGAGCTGTTTTTT CASSTGVGQGFPGELFF
TRBJ1-4 - - TRBV28 TGTGCCAGCAGTTCTGCGTTTGGGGGTCTGGGCACTAATGAAAAACTGTTTTTT CASSSAFGGLGTNEKLFF
TRBJ1-1 - - TRBV19 TGTGCCAGTAGTACCTCGGGACGGGGCGGTGGCACTGAAGCTTTCTTT CASSTSGRGGGTEAFF
TRBJ2-6 - - TRBV7-2 TGTGCCAGCAGCCAAGGACAGTATGGGGCCAACGTCCTGACTTTC CASSQGQYGANVLTF
TRBJ2-7 TRBD1 - TRBV7-6 TGTGCCAGCAGCCCGTGGACAGGTACCTACGAGCAGTACTTC CASSPWTGTYEQYF
TRBJ2-7 TRBD1 - TRBV28 TGTGCCAGCAGTCCCGGGACAGGGCTCTCCTACGAGCAGTACTTC CASSPGTGLSYEQYF
TRBJ1-6 - - TRBV11-2 TGTGCCAGCAGCCCGGGACGAGTTGCCCTCCACTTT CASSPGRVALHF
TRBJ2-4 - - TRBV29-1 TGCAGCGTCTCGAACAGGGCTGTTATGGACATTCAGTACTTC CSVSNRAVMDIQYF
TRBJ1-5 TRBD1 - TRBV7-9 TGTGCCAGCAGCTCCTCACGGACAGGGGGTGAACAGCCCCAGCATTTT CASSSSRTGGEQPQHF
TRBJ2-3 TRBD1 once TRBV5-1 TGCGCCAGCAGCCCCGGCCCCGACAGGGGGAGCACAGATACGCAGTATTTT CASSPGPDRGSTDTQYF
TRBJ1-3 - once TRBV5-1 TGCGCCAGCAGCGATACAGGGAGCTCTGGAAACACCATATATTTT CASSDTGSSGNTIYF
TRBJ2-7 TRBD2 once TRBV6-1 TGTGCCAGCAGTGCTGCTAGCGGGCCTCCCTACGAGCAGTACTTC CASSAASGPPYEQYF
TRBJ2-1 - - TRBV30 TGTGCCTGGAGACGGCCAGGCTACAATGAGCAGTTCTTC CAWRRPGYNEQFF
TRBJ2-2 - few TRBV28 TGTGCCAGCAGTTTTGACGGAGGAGACACCGGGGAGCTGTTTTTT CASSFDGGDTGELFF
TRBJ1-5 - - TRBV28 TGTGCCAGCATTTGGGGAGTAAGCAATCAGCCCCAGCATTTT CASIWGVSNQPQHF
TRBJ2-7 - - TRBV30 TGTGCCTGGAGTGTATCCGGCCTTAGCGAGCAGTACTTC CAWSVSGLSEQYF
TRBJ1-1 TRBD1 - TRBV9 TGTGCCAGCAGCGTAGACAGGGGCCCCGCCACTGAAGCTTTCTTT CASSVDRGPATEAFF
TRBJ2-5 - - TRBV11-2 TGTGCCAGCAGCTTAACCCCAGGGAACTACCAAGAGACCCAGTACTTC CASSLTPGNYQETQYF
TRBJ2-7 - - TRBV11-2 TGTGCCAGCAGCCCCTCGAGGGCAGGGGTTTCTTGGTACGAGCAGTACTTC CASSPSRAGVSWYEQYF
TRBJ2-2 - - TRBV19 TGTGCCAGTAGTATAGGATGGCAGATGAACACCGGGGAGCTGTTTTTT CASSIGWQMNTGELFF
TRBJ2-3 TRBD2 - TRBV29-1 TGCAGCGTTGTATCTGCGGCTAGCGGGTCCTTGGCAGATACGCAGTATTTT CSVVSAASGSLADTQYF
TRBJ2-7 TRBD1 - TRBV11-2 TGTGCCAGCAGCTTGGGACAGGGGGTAAACTACGAGCAGTACTTC CASSLGQGVNYEQYF
TRBJ2-3 - - TRBV5-6 TGTGCCAGCAGCTTGAGATGGACAGCTACTAGCACAGATACGCAGTATTTT CASSLRWTATSTDTQYF
TRBJ2-7 TRBD1 once TRBV7-3 TGTGCCAGCAGCCTAAACCCGGGACAGGGGTACGAGCAGTACTTC CASSLNPGQGYEQYF
TRBJ1-2 - - TRBV30 TGTGCCTGGAGTGTTAGGTGGCGGAACTATGGCTACACCTTC CAWSVRWRNYGYTF
TRBJ2-1 TRBD2 - TRBV5-4 TGTGCCAGCAGCCACGGACTAGCGGCTGACAATGAGCAGTTCTTC CASSHGLAADNEQFF
TRBJ1-5 - - TRBV5-1 TGCGCCAGCAGGCCCGACGGAGAGGGTCCCCAGCATTTT CASRPDGEGPQHF
TRBJ1-1 TRBD1 - TRBV29-1 TGCAGCGCTGTGACAGGGTTTGGGACTGAAGCTTTCTTT CSAVTGFGTEAFF
TRBJ2-6 - - TRBV5-6 TGTGCCAGCAGCAGTGCAGGGCCTGGGGCCAACGTCCTGACTTTC CASSSAGPGANVLTF
TRBJ2-5 - once TRBV9 TGTGCCAGCAGCGTAGACTTCGGACGGGAGACCCAGTACTTC CASSVDFGRETQYF
TRBJ1-2 TRBD1 once TRBV27 TGTGCCAGCAAATGGGGGGCAGGGGGACCCTACACCTTC CASKWGAGGPYTF
TRBJ2-2 TRBD1 - TRBV9 TGTGCCAGCACATCAGGGGGCTTCACCGGGGAGCTGTTTTTT CASTSGGFTGELFF
TRBJ2-3 TRBD1 - TRBV15 TGTGCCACCGTGGACAGGGCGGGCACAGATACGCAGTATTTT CATVDRAGTDTQYF
TRBJ1-2 - - TRBV6-1 TGTGCCAGCAGTGAAGGCCGTAGTGACTATGGCTACACCTTC CASSEGRSDYGYTF
TRBJ1-1 - few TRBV7-9 TGTGCCAGCAGCCCCCGCCCAGGGGACACTGAAGCTTTCTTT CASSPRPGDTEAFF
TRBJ2-7 - - TRBV5-1 TGCGCCAGCAGCTTGGATCTCTACGAGCAGTACTTC CASSLDLYEQYF
TRBJ2-2 TRBD1 - TRBV7-8 TGTGCCAGCAGCTCCCGACAGGGGACCACCGGGGAGCTGTTTTTT CASSSRQGTTGELFF
TRBJ2-7 - - TRBV7-2 TGTGCCAGCAGCTTATTCAGCAGCTACGAGCAGTACTTC CASSLFSSYEQYF
TRBJ2-5 - once TRBV5-1 TGCGCCAGCAGCTTGGCGGAAATCGCCCACCAAGAGACCCAGTACTTC CASSLAEIAHQETQYF